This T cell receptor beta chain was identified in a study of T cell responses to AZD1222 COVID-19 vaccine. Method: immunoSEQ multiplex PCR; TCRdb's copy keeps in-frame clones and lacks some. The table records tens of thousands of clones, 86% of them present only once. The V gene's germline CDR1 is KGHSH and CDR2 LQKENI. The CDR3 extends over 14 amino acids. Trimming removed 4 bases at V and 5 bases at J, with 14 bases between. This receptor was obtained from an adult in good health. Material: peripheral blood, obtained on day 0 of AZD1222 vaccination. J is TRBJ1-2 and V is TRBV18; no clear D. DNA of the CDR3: TGTGCCAGCTCACTTTCACCCGAATCATATGGCTACACCTTC. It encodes CASSLSPESYGYTF.